This entry is about one T cell receptor (beta chain). Its antigen is still unknown. Per-nucleotide qualities are absent, and no much larger clonotype sits a single base away. TCRbeta CDR3 regions were profiled with the immunoSEQ Assay using bias-controlled multiplex PCR amplification of genomic DNA. The study's processing was this. To quantify the absolute abundance of each unique TCRbeta CDR3 region, the sequences were collapsed and filtered. Differential abundance was assessed using a binomial (Fisher-equivalent) model and a beta-binomial model in which time-dependent variance fitted from healthy donors was added. Clones with fewer than 5 combined templates were removed, and differential abundance was called for clones with a Benjamini-Hochberg FDR below 0.01. The form v = (b*log(k)+a)^2 was used to model beta-binomial variance as a function of total template count across the two samples. Held by TCRdb, this immuneACCESS table contains in-frame sequences only and omits some clones. Under half of the omission traces to an unresolved V gene where checked; the cause of the rest is unknown. V, J and clone size are taken as reported in that table, and D and trimming were inferred from the DNA itself. For this sample there are 95,000 or so clones; more than 75% appear just once. 5.5% to 6.5% of the sample belongs to the ten largest clones.

The data stem from a study of identifying expanded T cells in peripheral blood (dated by TCRdb to the late 2010s). At the level of the whole study: Technical replicates were generated by sequencing separate aliquots of the same genomic DNA pool, and four replicates were compared pairwise.

Beyond this particular receptor, the publication reports: The beta-binomial model significantly reduced the number of clones called differentially abundant and the false-positive rate across all healthy-donor time intervals. For all healthy donors, the variance in clone template counts between roughly 2-week samples rose significantly as total template count increased. Between technical replicates the binomial model flagged roughly 1.2 differentially abundant clones, whereas over approximately two weeks the binomial model flagged about 16.4 and over approximately four weeks approximately 20. The authors expected that biological variance in healthy repertoires might rise further over much longer intervals, such as months to years.

Reading the germline V gene gives CDR1 SGHTA and CDR2 FQGTGA. From the cysteine through the phenylalanine, the CDR3 covers 13 amino acids. Only the CDR3 region is kept as DNA, spanning 39 bases read in frame from base 1. After removal of 4 bases from V and 9 bases from J, the junction retains 5 bases not matched to a gene. No immune events, such as infections, were documented for the healthy donors during the collection period. Time-dependent variance in a beta-binomial model of T-cell clone differential abundance was calibrated using healthy-donor blood repertoires as a training cohort. The training cohort was composed of around ten healthy donors, 3 female and 7 male. Donor ages ranged from about 29 to 70 years, with an average of roughly 40 years. Obtained from a commercial supplier, whole blood was collected from each healthy donor at three time points set around 2 weeks apart. Genomic DNA was extracted from unsorted whole blood for immunosequencing.

The chain couples TRBV7-3 to TRBJ2-1; TRBD2 matches 8 bases in the middle. Sequencing was done on a sample of blood. This receptor was taken from a person aged 18 to 75 in good health. The CDR3 amino acid sequence is: CASSWDSGAEQFF. The nucleotide sequence reads TGTGCCAGCAGCTGGGATAGCGGGGCTGAGCAGTTCTTC.